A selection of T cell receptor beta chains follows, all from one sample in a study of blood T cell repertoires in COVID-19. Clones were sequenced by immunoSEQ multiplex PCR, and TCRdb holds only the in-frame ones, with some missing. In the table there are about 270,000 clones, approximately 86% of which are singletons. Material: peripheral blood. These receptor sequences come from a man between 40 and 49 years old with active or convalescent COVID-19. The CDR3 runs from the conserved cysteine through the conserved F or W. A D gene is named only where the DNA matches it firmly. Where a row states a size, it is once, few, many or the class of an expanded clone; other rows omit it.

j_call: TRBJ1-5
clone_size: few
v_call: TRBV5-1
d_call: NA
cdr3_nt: TGCGCCAGCAGCCCCCTAGGCGGAGTGTCCAATCAGCCCCAGCATTTT
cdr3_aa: CASSPLGGVSNQPQHF

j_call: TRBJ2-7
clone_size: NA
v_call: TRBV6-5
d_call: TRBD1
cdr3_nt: TGTGCCAGCAGCCACATAGGACAGGCCAGCTACGAGCAGTACTTC
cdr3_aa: CASSHIGQASYEQYF

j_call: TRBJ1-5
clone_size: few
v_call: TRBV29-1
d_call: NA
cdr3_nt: TGCAGCGTTGGCACAGAAAATCAGCCCCAGCATTTT
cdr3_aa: CSVGTENQPQHF

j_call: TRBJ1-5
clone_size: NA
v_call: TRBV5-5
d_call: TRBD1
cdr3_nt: TGTGCCAGCAGTTGGACAGGGGGCGCGCACCAGCCCCAGCATTTT
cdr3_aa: CASSWTGGAHQPQHF

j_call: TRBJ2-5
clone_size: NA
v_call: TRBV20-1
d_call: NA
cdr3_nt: TGCAGTGCACGCAGACAAGAGACCCAGTACTTC
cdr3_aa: CSARRQETQYF

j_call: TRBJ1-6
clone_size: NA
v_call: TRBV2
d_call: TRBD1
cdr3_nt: TGTGCCAGCGGGACAGGGAATAATTCACCCCTCCACTTT
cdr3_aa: CASGTGNNSPLHF

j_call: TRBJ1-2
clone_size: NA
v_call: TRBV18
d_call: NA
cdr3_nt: TGTGCCAGCTCACCCCGGGAAGCTAACTATGGCTACACCTTC
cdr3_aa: CASSPREANYGYTF

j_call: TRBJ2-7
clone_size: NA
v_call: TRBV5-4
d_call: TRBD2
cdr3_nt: TGTGCCAGCAGCGCTCAAAGCGGGGCCCTTGGGGTGCAGTACTTC
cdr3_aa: CASSAQSGALGVQYF

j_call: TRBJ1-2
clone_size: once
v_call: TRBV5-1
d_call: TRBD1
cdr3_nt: TGCGCCAGCAGCCCCGGGACAGGGGCCGCTGGCTACACCTTC
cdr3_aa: CASSPGTGAAGYTF

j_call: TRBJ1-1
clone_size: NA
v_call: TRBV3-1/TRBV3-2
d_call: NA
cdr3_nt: TGTGCCAGCAGCCTACCACAGGGTCCCACAGGGACTGAAGCTTTCTTT
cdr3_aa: CASSLPQGPTGTEAFF

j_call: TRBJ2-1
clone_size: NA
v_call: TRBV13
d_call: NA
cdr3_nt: TGTGCCAGCAGCAGCTCACGGCAGGGGTTAAATGAGCAGTTCTTC
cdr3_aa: CASSSSRQGLNEQFF

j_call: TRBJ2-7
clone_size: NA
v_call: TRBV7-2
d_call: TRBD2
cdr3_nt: TGTGCCAGCAGCCCCAGCGGGGGGGCTTCGTACGAGCAGTACTTC
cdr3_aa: CASSPSGGASYEQYF

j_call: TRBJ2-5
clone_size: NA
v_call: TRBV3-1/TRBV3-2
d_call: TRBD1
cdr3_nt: TGTGCCAGCAGGGACCGGGACAGGGGATCAGAGACCCAGTACTTC
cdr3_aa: CASRDRDRGSETQYF

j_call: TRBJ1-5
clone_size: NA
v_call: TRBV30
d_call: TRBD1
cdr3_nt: TGTGCCTGGAGTGCGACAGGGGACAATCAGCCCCAGCATTTT
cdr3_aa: CAWSATGDNQPQHF

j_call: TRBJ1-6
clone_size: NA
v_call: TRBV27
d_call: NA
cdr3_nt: TGTGCCAGCAGTCCCAGCCTCTGGAGCTCCTATAATTCACCCCTCCACTTT
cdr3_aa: CASSPSLWSSYNSPLHF

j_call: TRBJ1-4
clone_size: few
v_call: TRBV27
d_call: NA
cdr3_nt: TGTGCCAGCAGCATTAGACGGGGTAGTGAAAAACTGTTTTTT
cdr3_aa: CASSIRRGSEKLFF

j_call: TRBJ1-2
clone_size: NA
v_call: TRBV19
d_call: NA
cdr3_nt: TGTGCCAGTAGTATCGGTGACAGGATTAAATTGGGCTACACCTTC
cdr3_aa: CASSIGDRIKLGYTF

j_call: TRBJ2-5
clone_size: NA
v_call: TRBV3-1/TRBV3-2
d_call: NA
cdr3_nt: TGTGCCAGCAGCCAACCTACTAGACAAACGGAGACCCAGTACTTC
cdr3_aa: CASSQPTRQTETQYF

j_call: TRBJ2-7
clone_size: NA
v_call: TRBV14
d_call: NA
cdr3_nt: TGTGCCAGCAGCCATAGCTGGGGGCTAGACAGCTACGAGCAGTACTTC
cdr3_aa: CASSHSWGLDSYEQYF

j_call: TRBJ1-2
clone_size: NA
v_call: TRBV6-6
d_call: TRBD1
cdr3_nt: TGTGCCAGCAGTTACTCGACAGGGAGCGGCTACACCTTC
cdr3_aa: CASSYSTGSGYTF

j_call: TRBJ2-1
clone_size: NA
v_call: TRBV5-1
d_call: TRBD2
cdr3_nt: TGCGCCAGCAGCGGGGCGGGGGGCCTCCGGAATGAGCAGTTCTTC
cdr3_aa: CASSGAGGLRNEQFF

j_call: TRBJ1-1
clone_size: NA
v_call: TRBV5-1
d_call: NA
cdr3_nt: TGCGCCAGCAGCCCAGCCCGGACTGATAAAGCTTTCTTT
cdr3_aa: CASSPARTDKAFF

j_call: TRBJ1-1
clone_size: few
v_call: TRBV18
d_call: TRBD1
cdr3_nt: TGTGCCAGCTCACAATCTAGGGTACAGGGGATGAACACTGAAGCTTTCTTT
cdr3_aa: CASSQSRVQGMNTEAFF

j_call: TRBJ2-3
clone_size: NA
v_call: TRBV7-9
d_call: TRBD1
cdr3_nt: TGTGCCAGCAGCCCAGGGACAGCGTCTACAGATACGCAGTATTTT
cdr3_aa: CASSPGTASTDTQYF

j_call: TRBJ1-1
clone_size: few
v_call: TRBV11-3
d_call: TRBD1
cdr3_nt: TGTGCCAGCAGCTCTAGGAGGGACAGGAACACTGAAGCTTTCTTT
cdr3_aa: CASSSRRDRNTEAFF

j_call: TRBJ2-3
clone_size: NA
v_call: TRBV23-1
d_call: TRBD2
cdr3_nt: TGCGCCAGCAGTCAAACCGTCAGCGGGAGTGGAACAGATACGCAGTATTTT
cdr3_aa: CASSQTVSGSGTDTQYF

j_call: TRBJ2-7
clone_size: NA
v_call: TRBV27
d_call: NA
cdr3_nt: TGTGCCAGCAGTTATGACAGCCAAGGGACCTACGAGCAGTACTTC
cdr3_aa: CASSYDSQGTYEQYF

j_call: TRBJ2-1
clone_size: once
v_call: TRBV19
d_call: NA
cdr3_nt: TGTGCCAGTAGTATGGCGAGGGTTGAGCAGTTCTTC
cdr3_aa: CASSMARVEQFF

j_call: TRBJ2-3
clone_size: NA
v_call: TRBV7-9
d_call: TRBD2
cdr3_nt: TGTGCCAGCAGCCGACCTAGCGGGGGCAATACGCAGTATTTT
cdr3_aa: CASSRPSGGNTQYF

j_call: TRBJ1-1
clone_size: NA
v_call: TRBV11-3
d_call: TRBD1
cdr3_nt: TGTGCCAGCACCCGGCTGACAGGGACTGAAGCTTTCTTT
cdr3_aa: CASTRLTGTEAFF

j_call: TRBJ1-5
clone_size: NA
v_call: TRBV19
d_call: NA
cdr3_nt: TGTGCCAGTAGCGCACCGGGACTTGCCAATCAGCCCCAGCATTTT
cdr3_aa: CASSAPGLANQPQHF

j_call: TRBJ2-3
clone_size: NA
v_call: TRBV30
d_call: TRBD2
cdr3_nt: TGTGCCTGGGACTCGACTAGCGGGCTCTCAGATACGCAGTATTTT
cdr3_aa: CAWDSTSGLSDTQYF

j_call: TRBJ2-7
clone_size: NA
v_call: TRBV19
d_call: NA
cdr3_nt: TGTGCCAGTAGTATAGCCCAGGGTAGGGTCGAGCAGTACTTC
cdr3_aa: CASSIAQGRVEQYF

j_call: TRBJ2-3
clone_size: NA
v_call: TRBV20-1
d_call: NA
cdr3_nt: TGCAGCGCCTTGTTGAGGGATACGCAGTATTTT
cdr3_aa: CSALLRDTQYF

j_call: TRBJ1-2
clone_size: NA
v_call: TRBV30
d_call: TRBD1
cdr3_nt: TGTGCCTGGAGTGAAACAGGGGGTGGCTACACCTTC
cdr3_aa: CAWSETGGGYTF

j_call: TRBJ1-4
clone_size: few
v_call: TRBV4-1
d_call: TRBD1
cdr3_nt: TGCGCCAGCAGCCATTGGGACAGGGGTAATGAAAAACTGTTTTTT
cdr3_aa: CASSHWDRGNEKLFF

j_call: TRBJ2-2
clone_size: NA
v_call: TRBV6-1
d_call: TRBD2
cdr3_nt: TGTGCCAGCAGTGCGACTAGCGGGGGACCGAACACCGGGGAGCTGTTTTTT
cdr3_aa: CASSATSGGPNTGELFF

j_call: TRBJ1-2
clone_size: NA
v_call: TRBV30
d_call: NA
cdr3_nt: TGTGCCTGGAGTGTACAGGATAACTATGGCTACACCTTC
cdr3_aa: CAWSVQDNYGYTF

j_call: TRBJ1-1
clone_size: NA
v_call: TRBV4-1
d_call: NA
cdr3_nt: TGCGCCAGCAGCCAAGGACAGGCGGGTGAAGCTTTCTTT
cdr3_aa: CASSQGQAGEAFF

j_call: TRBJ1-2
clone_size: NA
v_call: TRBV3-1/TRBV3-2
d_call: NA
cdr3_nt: TGTGCCAGCAGCCAGGCCGGGATGGTCTATGGCTACACCTTC
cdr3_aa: CASSQAGMVYGYTF

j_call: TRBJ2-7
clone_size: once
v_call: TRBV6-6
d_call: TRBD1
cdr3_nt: TGTGCCAGCAGTCCCCCGGACAGGACCTATGGCGAGCAGTACTTC
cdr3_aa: CASSPPDRTYGEQYF

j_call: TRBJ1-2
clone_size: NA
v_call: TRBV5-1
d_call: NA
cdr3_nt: TGCGCCAGCAGCGCTTACCGGTTGACACCTAACCGGACTAACTATGGCTACACCTTC
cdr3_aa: CASSAYRLTPNRTNYGYTF

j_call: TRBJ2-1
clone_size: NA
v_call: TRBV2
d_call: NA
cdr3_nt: TGTGCCAGCAGTGACGGGAGACACTATTACAATGAGCAGTTCTTC
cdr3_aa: CASSDGRHYYNEQFF

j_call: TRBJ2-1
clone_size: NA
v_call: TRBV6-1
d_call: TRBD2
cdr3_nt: TGTGCCAGCAGTGAAGCAGGAAGCCGCGGGAGAAATGAGCAGTTCTTC
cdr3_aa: CASSEAGSRGRNEQFF